This entry describes one T cell receptor beta chain. No cognate antigen has been identified for it. Base qualities are not provided; no much larger clone lies one nucleotide away. The data were obtained in a study of a mutant IDH1 vaccine in newly diagnosed glioma (dated by TCRdb to the early 2020s). About the investigation overall: Vaccination started 4-6 weeks after radiotherapy alone, or was given together with temozolomide cycles in the groups whose treatment included chemotherapy. Of the 25 to 40 patients who were treated, about 62% were male and around 40% were female, and the mean age was about 40 years. Before enrollment, most patients had been given radiochemotherapy with temozolomide as standard therapy, while the rest had received either radiotherapy alone or temozolomide alone. The week-35 safety follow-up was designated visit V12, and the week-47 end of study was designated visit V13. Peripheral blood was collected at six visits: V03 (baseline), V05, V07, V10, V12 and V13. Longitudinal TCRB deep sequencing was done for 20 to 25 treated patients, wherever samples were available for exploratory analyses.

Explained via the paper, the time point label denotes: week 35, safety follow-up. A 20-mer mutant IDH1 peptide at 300 micrograms in Montanide made up each vaccine dose, which was injected subcutaneously together with topical imiquimod. Eight vaccinations were administered to patients in weeks 1, 3, 5, 7, 11, 15, 19 and 23, corresponding to visits V03 through V10. Donors had newly diagnosed WHO grade 3 or 4 IDH1-mutant astrocytomas with loss of nuclear ATRX. The samples were drawn from NOA16, a multicentre, single-arm, open-label phase I trial in Germany that tested a mutant IDH1 peptide vaccine in humans for the first time. Genomic DNA for TCRB sequencing was isolated from EDTA blood with the DNeasy Blood and Tissue Kit. Preparation of the library involved the immunoSEQ multiplex PCR assay. Rearranged TCR beta chain sequences were amplified with the hsTCRB Kit following the manufacturer's protocol. TCRB libraries were sequenced on an Illumina MiSeq. Per the original workflow: The proprietary platform of the kit vendor was used for demultiplexing, trimming and gene mapping. Here the immuneACCESS table is served through TCRdb, limited to in-frame sequences with V and J called. Missing clones are a known gap in these copies; in checked studies unresolved V genes cover under half, and the rest lacks a known reason. The D gene and trimming were derived from the DNA, and the V and J assignments and clone size from that table. In this sample the table shows around 41,000 clones, approximately 92% of which occur a single time. The ten largest make up around 1.5% of the sample.

What the work shows at the level of the full study, not this receptor alone: Immune responses induced by the vaccine were seen in roughly 95% of patients across multiple MHC alleles. Changes in the top peripheral T cell clonotypes picked up by TCRB sequencing did not appear to be linked to pseudoprogression. According to the authors, sample limitations meant that analyses of patient blood samples could not be reproduced. Availability determined which PBMC samples were chosen for TCRB deep sequencing.

Relative to germline, V is 7 bases shorter and J is 0 bases shorter, with 6 bases between their ends. CDR1 and CDR2 were assigned from the germline V gene as SQVTM and ANQGSEA. The CDR3 sequence holds 12 residues, the cysteine and phenylalanine included. The CDR3 DNA has 36 bases and is translated from base 1. This receptor was taken from a man aged 40-55 years with glioma. Sequenced material: PBMCs, taken from a glioma patient whose treatment included an IDH1 peptide vaccine. Here the chain combines TRBV29-1 and TRBJ2-2, with an unclear D gene assignment. The CDR3 corresponds to CSASPNTGELFF. In nucleotides, the sequence is TGCAGCGCGTCGCCGAACACCGGGGAGCTGTTTTTT.